The 9 T cell receptor beta chains below were found in one sample sequenced in a study of sequential checkpoint blockade in melanoma. Treatment reported: randomized to nivolumab then ipilimumab (arm A) or the reverse (arm B). Sequenced by immunoSEQ multiplex PCR; TCRdb stores in-frame clones only, minus some. This sample has about 9,900 clones, with 59% found just once. This material consisted of CD8+ T cells sorted from blood (inferred from file names), taken from a patient given nivolumab and ipilimumab in sequence. These receptors originate from a human donor with melanoma.

The chain links TRBV7-9 to TRBJ2-5; D is possibly TRBD2 (6 bases). This CDR3 has 15 amino acids. Germline V gives CDR1 SEHNR, CDR2 FQNEAQ (reference sequence). V shed 5 bases and J shed 5 bases, with 18 bases lying between them. DNA for the CDR3: TGTGCCAGCAGCGGACGGACTATCGTGGCTGAGACCCAGTACTTC. Amino acid sequence: CASSGRTIVAETQYF.

This sequence joins TRBV10-2 and TRBJ2-7; maybe TRBD2 (6 bases). This CDR3 region has 13 residues. Germline assignment: CDR1 WSHSY and CDR2 SAAADI. Trimming stripped 6 bases from V and 4 bases from J, with 13 bases between. DNA for the CDR3: TGCGCCAGCAGCCCGGGACTGACATACGAGCAGTACTTC. Translation gives CASSPGLTYEQYF.

On this clone itself: At one of its ends the junction is not consistent with the germline gene, which may arise from a read error. The genes are TRBV4-2 and TRBJ1-3, with D possibly matching TRBD1 (5 bases). This CDR3 has 16 residues. Germline CDR1 reads LGHNA; CDR2 reads YNFKEQ. CDR3 protein: CASGQGLRQYGNTIYF. CDR3 DNA sequence: TGTGCCAGCGGCCAAGGGCTCCGACAGTATGGAAACACCATATATTTT.

This rearrangement joins TRBV19 to TRBJ2-7, with D possibly being TRBD2 (7 bases). CDR1 and CDR2 from the germline V gene are LNHDA and SQIVND (reference sequence). The germline V and J ends were trimmed by 6 bases and 7 bases, with 16 bases remaining between them. This CDR3 comprises 13 residues. The CDR3 region is CASSPGRGREQYF. In DNA, the CDR3 is TGTGCCAGTAGCCCGGGGAGGGGGAGAGAGCAGTACTTC.

The chain links TRBV28 to TRBJ1-1; possible D gene TRBD1, 5 bases. CDR3 length: 14 residues. CDR1 is MDHEN, CDR2 SYDVKM, per germline. Trimming left V 5 bases short and J 4 bases short, with 14 bases between. The CDR3 region has the DNA TGTGCCAGCAGTCTGGCGGGGGTGGGCACTGAAGCTTTCTTT. Translated, it gives CASSLAGVGTEAFF. Looking up the rest from reference TRBV28 and TRBJ1-1 gives the full variable domain: DVKVTQSSRYLVKRTGEKVFLECVQDMDHENMFWYRQDPGLGLRLIYFSYDVKMKEKGDIPEGYSVSREKKERFSLILESASTNQTSMYLCASSLAGVGTEAFFGQGTRLTVV.

The chain joins TRBV29-1 to TRBJ1-2; 7 bases fit TRBD1. The length of the CDR3 is 12 residues. From germline, CDR1 is SQVTM and CDR2 ANQGSEA. Germline trimming cut 4 bases from V and 5 bases from J; bases unmatched to any gene: 4. CDR3 loop: CSVVDRDYGYTF. The CDR3 bases are TGCAGCGTTGTCGACAGGGATTATGGCTACACCTTC.

This clone has more than one count but fewer than ten. This chain connects TRBV7-6 to TRBJ1-2; D gene unclear. The germline V gene has CDR1 SGHVS and CDR2 FNYEAQ. CDR3 length equals 13 residues. The germline V and J ends were trimmed by 1 base and 7 bases, with 10 bases remaining between them. For the CDR3, the DNA is TGTGCCAGCAGCTTAGGGACGGCGGGTGGCTACACCTTC. This codes for CASSLGTAGGYTF.

The chain joins TRBV7-6 to TRBJ2-4, with 9 positions matching TRBD1. The CDR3 totals 14 residues. After removal of 1 base from V and 7 bases from J, the junction contained 2 bases not matched to a gene. Germline V gene sequence: CDR1 SGHVS, CDR2 FNYEAQ. CDR3 bases: TGTGCCAGCAGCTTAGGTGGGACAGGGAACATTCAGTACTTC. Its translation: CASSLGGTGNIQYF.

Only a few counts were recorded for this clone. CDR3 coding DNA: TGTGCCAGCAGTGTTCCACAGGGGGCGATGAACACTGAAGCTTTCTTT. The encoded protein is CASSVPQGAMNTEAFF. The V call is TRBV2, the J call TRBJ1-1; TRBD1 aligns across 9 bases. The V segment lost 4 bases and the J segment 0 bases; nucleotides outside the gene matches: 6. CDR3 length equals 16 residues. In germline, CDR1 is SNHLY, CDR2 FYNNEI. The entire variable domain, with the rest obtained from reference TRBV2 and TRBJ1-1, is as follows: EPEVTQTPSHQVTQMGQEVILRCVPISNHLYFYWYRQILGQKVEFLVSFYNNEISEKSEIFDDQFSVERPDGSNFTLKIRSTKLEDSAMYFCASSVPQGAMNTEAFFGQGTRLTVV.